Following are 28 T cell receptor beta chains from one sample sequenced in a study of blood T cells in healthy people across ages. PCR was performed a second time for about 6 to 11 cycles using a sample-barcoded 5' primer and a J-beta primer mix. MiXCR was run by TCRdb on the 5' RACE reads, yielding one entry per CDR3 protein. The sample has nearly 800,000 distinct CDR3 sequences; approximately 60% are singletons. Sample: blood. All receptors come from a man between 35 and 55 years old in good health.

The chain recombines TRBV7-2 with TRBJ2-1; 8 bases are shared with TRBD2. Germline V gene lookup returns CDR1 SGHTA and CDR2 FQGNSA. The junction had 13 bases not matched to a gene; V was cut back by 8 bases and J by 7 bases. The CDR3 loop spans 15 amino acids. The CDR3 region has the DNA TGTGCCAGCGGTCCAGGGCAGCGGGAGTTAAATGAGCAGTTCTTC. It yields the protein CASGPGQRELNEQFF.

This sequence joins TRBV2 and TRBJ2-7; no firm D call. Trimming took 8 bases from V and 4 from J, leaving 6 bases between them. This CDR3 is built from 10 residues. The germline CDR1 and CDR2 sequences are SNHLY and FYNNEI. Here the CDR3 DNA reads TGTGCCAGCTGTAATTACGAGCAGTACTTC. It specifies CASCNYEQYF.

This clonotype has only one observation. V gene TRBV2 combines with J gene TRBJ2-7; unclear D gene. The CDR3 has 17 residues. V was clipped by 11 bases and J by 1 base, with 27 bases between them. CDR1 is SNHLY and CDR2 is FYNNEI in the germline V gene. CDR3 DNA sequence: TGTGCCGGGTCATCACGTGGCCGAGAGAGTAGGTCCTACGAGCAGTACTTC. Protein product: CAGSSRGRESRSYEQYF.

This clonotype was seen more than once but under ten times. The genes are TRBV7-2 and TRBJ2-3; a possible D gene is TRBD2 (6 bases). The CDR3 length is 14 residues. Trimming stripped 4 bases from V and 6 bases from J, with 14 bases between. Per the germline V gene, CDR1 is SGHTA and CDR2 is FQGNSA. The CDR3 DNA sequence: TGTGCCAGCAGCTCGACTAGGCCCGGGGATACGCAGTATTTT. Its translation: CASSSTRPGDTQYF.

This chain connects TRBV5-6 to TRBJ1-5; 7 nucleotides line up with TRBD1. This CDR3 is 14 amino acids long. The V and J ends lost 2 bases and 4 bases, in that order; junction bases with no gene match: 3. Germline V lookup: CDR1 SGHDT, CDR2 YYEEEE. The CDR3 loop is CASSFGTANQPQHF. The CDR3 coding sequence is TGTGCCAGCAGCTTCGGGACAGCTAATCAGCCCCAGCATTTT.

This clonotype has a single count. This chain links TRBV24-1 with TRBJ2-5, with 10 bases fitting TRBD1. The CDR3 is 15 amino acids. The trim removed 3 bases at V and 11 bases at J, leaving 11 bases unmatched. The germline V gene has CDR1 KGHDR and CDR2 SFDVKD. The CDR3 bases are TGTGCCACCAGTGATAGGGGACAGGGGTTGGATGAGCAGTACTTC. Its translation is CATSDRGQGLDEQYF.

This sequence joins TRBV7-9 and TRBJ2-7; possibly TRBD2 for D (6 bases). This CDR3 spans 14 amino acids. Trimming stripped 6 bases from V and 6 bases from J, with 18 bases between. Germline lookup yields CDR1 SEHNR and CDR2 FQNEAQ (reference sequence). The CDR3 bases are TGTGCCAGCAGTTGGGACTTATACAGTTCCGAGCAGTACTTC. It codes for CASSWDLYSSEQYF.

The CDR3 region has the DNA TGTGCCAGCAGCCCGCGGACTAGTTCAGATACGCAGTATTTT. Protein product: CASSPRTSSDTQYF. The chain employs TRBV7-3 and TRBJ2-3, with TRBD2 matching 7 bases. Germline CDR1 reads SGHTA; CDR2 reads FQGTGA. This CDR3 region has 14 residues. Trimming at V came to 5 bases and at J to 4 bases, leaving 6 bases not matched to a gene.

This clonotype has a handful of counts. J is TRBJ1-2 and V is TRBV7-3; D possibly corresponds to TRBD1 (6 bases). Trimming took 2 bases from V and 8 from J, leaving 21 bases between them. This CDR3 region has 16 residues. The germline CDR1 and CDR2 sequences are SGHTA and FQGTGA. CDR3 sequence: CASSLGGRGGFGGYTF. The CDR3, as DNA: TGTGCCAGCAGCTTAGGAGGCAGGGGTGGTTTTGGAGGCTACACCTTC.

The chain uses TRBV12-3 or TRBV12-4 and TRBJ2-7; TRBD2 matches 11 bases. V shed 5 bases, J shed 0 bases, and the junction held 9 bases outside the gene matches. The CDR3 extends over 17 amino acids. The CDR3: CASSPHRLAGSSYEQYF. The CDR3 DNA reads as TGTGCCAGCAGTCCTCACCGACTAGCGGGGAGCTCCTACGAGCAGTACTTC.

The CDR3 nucleotides are TGTGCCAGCAGTTTATGGGGGAATAGCAATCAGCCCCAGCATTTT. It yields the protein CASSLWGNSNQPQHF. The chain couples TRBV27 to TRBJ1-5, with a possible D match to TRBD1 (5 bases). CDR1 and CDR2 from the germline V gene are MNHEY and SMNVEV (reference sequence). This CDR3 has 15 residues. The V end lost 1 base, the J end lost 0 bases, and 7 bases lay between the germline ends.

The rearrangement links TRBV15 to TRBJ2-1; TRBD1 or TRBD2 may be the D gene (6 bases each). The germline V gene encodes CDR1 LNHNV and CDR2 YYDKDF (reference sequence). Trimming took off 0 bases at V and 6 bases at J, with 21 bases between the two ends. This CDR3 has 18 residues. The CDR3 DNA follows: TGTGCCACCAGCAGAGATAGGGGGGAGGCTGCTTGGGGCAATGAGCAGTTCTTC. It encodes CATSRDRGEAAWGNEQFF.

The chain combines TRBV6-5 with TRBJ2-5; 7 bases are shared with TRBD1. The V gene end was trimmed by 1 base and the J gene end by 4 bases; junction bases not matched to a gene: 9. The CDR3 is 16 residues long. The germline V gene encodes CDR1 MNHEY and CDR2 SVGAGI. The CDR3 reads CASSYYRGFEGETQYF. CDR3 DNA sequence: TGTGCCAGCAGTTACTACAGGGGATTTGAGGGAGAGACCCAGTACTTC.

The chain recombines TRBV24-1 with TRBJ2-2; D possibly corresponds to TRBD2 (5 bases). The germline gives CDR1 KGHDR, CDR2 SFDVKD. V shed 6 bases and J shed 7 bases, with 14 bases lying between them. This CDR3 has 14 residues. CDR3 nucleotide sequence: TGTGCCACCAGTACTTCCAGGAGGAACGGGGAGCTGTTTTTT. This gives the protein CATSTSRRNGELFF.

The V call is TRBV10-3, the J call TRBJ2-3, with D hard to call. The CDR3 is 11 residues long. Germline V gene data show CDR1 as ENHRY and CDR2 as SYGVKD. The CDR3 nucleotides are TGTGCGGGCAGCAGCACAGATACGCAGTATTTT. Translating it yields CAGSSTDTQYF.

V is TRBV20-1 and J is TRBJ2-1, with 13 bases identical to TRBD2. Losses at the gene ends were 0 bases for V and 4 bases for J; bases not matched to a gene: 6. This CDR3 is built from 17 residues. Per the germline V gene, CDR1 is DFQATT and CDR2 is SNEGSKA (reference sequence). For the CDR3, the DNA is TGCAGTGCTAGAGACTTCCGGACTAGCGGGAGTTACAATGAGCAGTTCTTC. It translates to CSARDFRTSGSYNEQFF.

This clonotype was seen a handful of times. The chain combines TRBV7-9 with TRBJ2-5; D not certain. Germline values: CDR1 SEHNR, CDR2 FQNEAQ (reference sequence). Trimming left V 6 bases short and J 0 bases short, with 14 bases between. This CDR3 is 15 amino acids long. CDR3: CASRANRVNQETQYF. CDR3 coding DNA: TGTGCCAGCAGAGCGAACAGAGTGAACCAAGAGACCCAGTACTTC.

This clonotype came up a few times. The V and J genes are TRBV10-3 and TRBJ2-3, with a tentative D call TRBD1 (5 bases). The CDR3 is 14 amino acids. V dropped 10 bases and J dropped 3 bases, with 17 bases sitting between them. Per the germline V gene, CDR1 is ENHRY and CDR2 is SYGVKD. CDR3 sequence reads: CATPGPVGTDTQYF. The CDR3 DNA sequence: TGTGCCACCCCAGGGCCAGTCGGAACAGATACGCAGTATTTT.

The chain carries TRBV3-1 and TRBJ2-7, with D unresolved. V lost 8 bases to trimming and J lost 9 bases, with 17 bases between them. The CDR3 is 12 amino acids. From germline, CDR1 is LGHDT and CDR2 YNNKEL (reference sequence). CDR3: CASSQSLDVQYF. DNA for the CDR3: TGTGCCAGCTCCCAATCCCTCGACGTGCAGTACTTC.

The J gene is TRBJ1-4, the V gene TRBV30; no clear D. The V gene lost 3 bases and the J gene lost 6 bases, with 8 bases spanning the gap. The CDR3 extends over 12 amino acids. Per germline, CDR1 GTSNPN and CDR2 SVGIG (reference sequence). The CDR3 nucleotides read TGTGCCTGGAGGACCGGCGATGAAAAACTGTTTTTT. Its translation is CAWRTGDEKLFF.

A few counts support this clonotype. The chain has TRBV9 and TRBJ2-7; D is ambiguous. V was shortened by 4 bases and J by 6 bases, with 17 bases between the two germline ends. This CDR3 is built from 14 residues. CDR1 and CDR2 (germline): SGDLS, YYNGEE. CDR3: CASSPDFVGPEQYF. The CDR3 nucleotides read TGTGCCAGCAGCCCAGACTTCGTGGGCCCCGAGCAGTACTTC. The full variable domain, completed using reference TRBV9 and TRBJ2-7, is DSGVTQTPKHLITATGQRVTLRCSPRSGDLSVYWYQQSLDQGLQFLIQYYNGEERAKGNILERFSAQQFPDLHSELNLSSLELGDSALYFCASSPDFVGPEQYFGPGTRLTVT.

This chain links TRBV7-3 with TRBJ2-1; 10 nucleotides align to TRBD1. V dropped 2 bases and J dropped 7; count of bases not matched to a gene: 5. The CDR3 loop spans 15 amino acids. Germline loops: CDR1 SGHTA, CDR2 FQGTGA. The CDR3 reads CASSLGTGVANEQFF. DNA of the CDR3: TGTGCCAGCAGCTTAGGGACAGGGGTTGCAAATGAGCAGTTCTTC.

This CDR3 reads CASSQSKGPLFGYTF. CDR3 coding DNA: TGCGCCAGCAGCCAATCCAAAGGGCCCCTTTTTGGCTACACCTTC. The genes are TRBV4-1 and TRBJ1-2; no firm D call. This CDR3 has 15 amino acids. Trimming shortened V by 2 bases and J by 7 bases, and 17 bases separated the two germline ends. CDR1 MGHRA and CDR2 YSYEKL come from the germline V gene.

The sample holds a few counts of this clonotype. The chain recombines TRBV15 with TRBJ2-5; TRBD1 is a possible D gene (6 bases). The CDR3 is made up of 13 amino acids. The V gene lost 7 bases and the J gene lost 2 bases, with 11 bases spanning the gap. CDR1 is LNHNV and CDR2 is YYDKDF in the germline V gene (reference sequence). The DNA of the CDR3 is TGTGCCACCACCCTCGGGACACAAGAGACCCAGTACTTC. Encoded protein: CATTLGTQETQYF.

This chain uses TRBV6-5 with TRBJ2-5; tentatively, D is TRBD2 (6 bases). CDR1 MNHEY and CDR2 SVGAGI come from the germline V gene. The CDR3 totals 13 residues. The ends were cut back, 8 bases at V and 2 bases at J, with 12 bases in the middle. Here the CDR3 reads CASSRLEQETQYF. CDR3 DNA sequence: TGTGCCAGCTCGCGACTAGAGCAAGAGACCCAGTACTTC.

About this clonotype itself: The junction departs from germline at one end; a sequencing error may be responsible. This chain connects TRBV12-3 or TRBV12-4 to TRBJ2-3, with TRBD2 as a possible D gene (6 bases). CDR3 length: 15 residues. The DNA of the CDR3 is TGTGCCAGCAGCCCCTTAGCGGTGGGCACAGATGCGCAGTATTTT. Protein: CASSPLAVGTDAQYF.

This sequence joins TRBV6-5 and TRBJ2-7; a possible D gene is TRBD1 (6 bases). The CDR3 loop spans 14 amino acids. Germline-derived CDR1 and CDR2 are MNHEY and SVGAGI. Trimming pared 2 bases from V and 3 bases from J, leaving 11 bases between. The CDR3, as DNA: TGTGCCAGCAGTTACGAGGTCAGGGGCTACGAGCAGTACTTC. Protein product: CASSYEVRGYEQYF.

The rearrangement uses TRBV2 and TRBJ2-6; maybe TRBD1 (6 bases). Germline V gives CDR1 SNHLY, CDR2 FYNNEI. Between the trimmed V and J ends, which lost 0 bases and 0 bases, there was a span of 15 bases. CDR3 length: 19 amino acids. The DNA for the CDR3 is TGTGCCAGCAGTGAAGCGGGACAAGGGCGTACCTCTGGGGCCAACGTCCTGACTTTC. Its protein product is CASSEAGQGRTSGANVLTF.